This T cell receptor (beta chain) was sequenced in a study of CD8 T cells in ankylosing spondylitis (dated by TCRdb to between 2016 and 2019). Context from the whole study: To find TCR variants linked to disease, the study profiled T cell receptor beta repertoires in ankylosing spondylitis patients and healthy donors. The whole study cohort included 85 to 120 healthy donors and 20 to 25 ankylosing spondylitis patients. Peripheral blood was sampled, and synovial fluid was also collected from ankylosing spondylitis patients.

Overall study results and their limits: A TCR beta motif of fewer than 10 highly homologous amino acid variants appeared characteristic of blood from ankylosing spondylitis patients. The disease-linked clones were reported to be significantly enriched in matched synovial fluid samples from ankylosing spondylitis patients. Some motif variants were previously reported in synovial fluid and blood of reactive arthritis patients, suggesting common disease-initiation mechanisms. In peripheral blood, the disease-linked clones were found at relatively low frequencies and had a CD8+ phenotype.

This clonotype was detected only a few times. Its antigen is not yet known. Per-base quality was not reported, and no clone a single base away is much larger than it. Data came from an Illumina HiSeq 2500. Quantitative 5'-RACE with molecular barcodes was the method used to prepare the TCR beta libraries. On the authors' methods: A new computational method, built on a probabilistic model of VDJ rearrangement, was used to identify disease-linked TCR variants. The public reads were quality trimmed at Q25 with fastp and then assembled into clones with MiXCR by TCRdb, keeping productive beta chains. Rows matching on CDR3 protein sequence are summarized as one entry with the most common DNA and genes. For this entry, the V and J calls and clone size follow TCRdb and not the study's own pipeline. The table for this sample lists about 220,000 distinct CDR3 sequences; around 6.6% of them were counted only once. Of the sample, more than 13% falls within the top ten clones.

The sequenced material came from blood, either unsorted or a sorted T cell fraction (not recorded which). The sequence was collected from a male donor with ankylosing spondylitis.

The CDR3 is CSVRDGYGYTF. The DNA sequence reads TGCAGCGTCAGAGACGGCTATGGCTACACCTTC. The rearranged segments are TRBV29-1 and TRBJ1-2; the D gene assignment is ambiguous. V sheds 6 bases and J sheds 4 bases, leaving 9 bases between their ends. Sequences SQVTM (CDR1) and ANQGSEA (CDR2) are obtained from the germline V gene. There are 11 amino acids in the CDR3, from cysteine to phenylalanine inclusive. Solely the CDR3 DNA is kept, with 33 bases framed from the first base.